This T cell receptor beta chain was retrieved from a study of vaccination effects on CD4 cells after COVID-19. General study points: Limitations: small convalescent group and missing early post-infection timepoints. Clones induced by infection and by vaccine showed marked clonal contraction late after vaccination.

This clone was observed a few times. Antigen unknown. The culture ran for 10 days before CD4+ T cells were isolated. As their vaccination, participants received two doses of either BNT162b2 or mRNA-1273. The study found no prior SARS-CoV-2 infection in the vaccine recipients, who tested negative for nucleocapsid antibodies. A half-medium replacement with IL-2 medium was carried out on days 3 and 7. Clones were read by immunoSEQ multiplex PCR, and TCRdb kept only the in-frame ones, dropping some. The repertoire holds about 57,000 clones, with approximately 72% as singletons. Germline CDR1 is MNHEY and CDR2 is SMNVEV (reference sequence). The CDR3 extends over 14 amino acids. Trimming removed 5 bases from V and 10 bases from J; junction bases left unmatched: 8.

This receptor was taken from a human donor who received a COVID-19 vaccine. The chain joins TRBV27 to TRBJ1-6; 7 bases fit TRBD1. Material: CD4+ T cells from PBMCs cultured without peptide, obtained after COVID-19 vaccination. DNA of the CDR3: TGTGCCAGCAGTCCACAGGGGATAAGATCACCCCTCCACTTT. This translates into CASSPQGIRSPLHF.